Included here is one T cell receptor (beta chain) sequence, with context. Looked up from germline, CDR1 is SGHAT and CDR2 is FQDESV (reference sequence). The CDR3 runs to 16 residues. This sample is part of a study of T cells expressing NK-cell markers. Study in general: Seropositivity for HCMV was found in seven of the eight sequenced donors, with one seronegative.

TCRdb reworked the 5' RACE reads into one entry per CDR3 protein, no DNA. This sample's table reports roughly 420,000 distinct CDR3 sequences. This clonotype originated in a woman between 18 and 70 years old in good health. Sequenced: blood T cells: a sorted CD56 or NKG2C T cell subset, CD4+ or CD8+ T cells, or bulk PBMC T cells (not recorded which). The chain uses TRBV11-1 and TRBJ2-1. The CDR3 reads CASSFSLAVSYNEQFF.